This TCR beta chain was identified in a study of CD8+ T cells in alopecia areata. CDR3 length: 14 amino acids. V shed 6 bases, J shed 7 bases, and the junction held 6 bases outside the gene matches. In germline, CDR1 is SNHLY, CDR2 FYNNEI. General observations from the study: Many expanded lesional clones persisted in scalp and blood during tofacitinib treatment. Resident alphabeta T-cell populations of normal skin are likewise subject to sequencing in scalp samples.

Comment on this clone: Its cognate antigen is unknown.

Treatment indicated: oral pan-JAK inhibitor, 5-10 mg twice daily. Extraction and reverse transcription of RNA yielded cDNA as the sequencing template. Some clones are missing from TCRdb's copy, which holds only in-frame ones; the method was immunoSEQ multiplex PCR. The table has over 150,000 clones, around 59% seen once; the top ten hold about 14%. J is TRBJ1-5 and V is TRBV2; 10 bases are a match to TRBD1. The material was CD4+ T cells sorted from blood, obtained at week 24, from a patient treated with tofacitinib. This TCR was sampled from a human donor with alopecia areata. The DNA of the CDR3 is TGTGCCAGCAGGACAGGGGGCGCAGGGCAGCCCCAGCATTTT. Translating it yields CASRTGGAGQPQHF.